Listed below are T cell receptor beta chains from one sample, sequenced in a study of blood T cell repertoires in COVID-19. Assay used: immunoSEQ multiplex PCR; TCRdb lists only in-frame clones, some missing. The sample records more than 200,000 clones, about 84% being singletons. Sequences were obtained from PBMCs or T cells enriched from blood (not recorded which). The receptors derive from a man younger than 40 with acute COVID-19. The CDR3 runs from the conserved cysteine through the conserved F or W. The order of the fields is D gene, J gene, V gene, CDR3 protein. D genes are given only for firm matches.

>NA|TRBJ2-5|TRBV5-5
CASSSLSETQYF
>NA|TRBJ1-2|TRBV29-1
CLASEEVGGSGTF
>TRBD1|TRBJ1-1|TRBV4-1
CASSQPTGGLNTEAFF
>TRBD1|TRBJ1-2|TRBV6-5
CASSPPGQGSPGYTF
>NA|TRBJ2-3|TRBV5-6
CASSLAGDRMSWTDTQYF
>TRBD2|TRBJ2-2|TRBV11-3
CASSLTVAGALTGELFF
>NA|TRBJ2-6|TRBV7-9
CASSPAGGANVLTF
>NA|TRBJ1-1|TRBV5-1
CASSLVSPAGVNTEAFF
>NA|TRBJ1-5|TRBV2
CASRQGSQPQHF
>NA|TRBJ1-2|TRBV15
CATSRDLQGGYTF
>NA|TRBJ2-2|TRBV7-6
CASSFRDTGELFF
>NA|TRBJ1-4|TRBV2
CASSTSQGMNEKLFF
>TRBD2|TRBJ2-5|TRBV9
CASSVASGVQETQYF
>TRBD1|TRBJ1-2|TRBV19
CASRPDRAGYGYTF
>NA|TRBJ2-3|TRBV5-5
CASSLVGSLGTDTQYF
>TRBD1|TRBJ1-2|TRBV28
CASSSLGTAGYGYTF
>NA|TRBJ1-2|TRBV2
CASSPRRRGANYGYTF
>TRBD1|TRBJ2-7|TRBV6-1
CASSERPGQGAEQYF
>TRBD1|TRBJ2-5|TRBV4-1
CASSQDRGPETQYF
>TRBD2|TRBJ2-4|TRBV28
CASRGTGAGGKNIQYF
>NA|TRBJ1-5|TRBV7-9
CASSSGLIGQPQHF
>TRBD1|TRBJ2-7|TRBV28
CASIAGGSYEQYF
>NA|TRBJ2-7|TRBV11-1
CASSLKTYEQYF
>NA|TRBJ1-4|TRBV4-1
CASSQVQDKEGARKLFF
>TRBD1|TRBJ2-7|TRBV30
CAWSFPGQGVSYEQYF
>NA|TRBJ1-1|TRBV2
CASSEMGGEAFF
>TRBD1|TRBJ1-2|TRBV5-4
CASSLVTGGYTF
>NA|TRBJ1-5|TRBV6-5
CASRDRSNQPQHF
>TRBD2|TRBJ2-5|TRBV6-7
CASRPRTSGGGETQYF